This passage covers 17 T cell receptor beta chains from one sample sequenced in a study of T cell responses to AZD1222 COVID-19 vaccine. Using immunoSEQ multiplex PCR, the repertoire was profiled, and TCRdb retains in-frame clones only, with some absent. The sample contains about 220,000 clones, roughly 91% of which appear only once. The sequences come from peripheral blood, collected on day 0 of MenACWY control vaccination. These receptors originate from an adult in good health.

The chain recombines TRBV7-9 with TRBJ1-2, with unresolved D. The CDR3 runs to 14 residues. The V gene lost 3 bases and the J gene lost 2 bases, with 10 bases spanning the gap. Germline CDR1 and CDR2: SEHNR and FQNEAQ (reference sequence). The CDR3 protein is CASSLAAQNYGYTF. As DNA, the CDR3 is TGTGCCAGCAGCTTGGCGGCACAGAACTATGGCTACACCTTC.

The J gene is TRBJ1-1, the V gene TRBV25-1; D is ambiguous. Germline V CDR1 and CDR2: MGHDK, SYGVNS. Trimming left V 6 bases short and J 3 bases short, with 8 bases between. This CDR3 is 12 amino acids long. The CDR3 region is CASRFRHTEAFF. CDR3 DNA sequence: TGTGCCAGCAGGTTTCGTCACACTGAAGCTTTCTTT.

The V and J genes are TRBV11-2 and TRBJ2-6; 7 bases line up with TRBD1. The CDR3 runs 17 residues. The V and J ends lost 3 bases and 0 bases, in that order; junction bases with no gene match: 5. Germline-derived CDR1 and CDR2 are SGHAT and FQNNGV. CDR3 amino acids: CASSFHRGGSGANVLTF. The CDR3 DNA reads TGTGCCAGCAGCTTTCACAGGGGTGGCTCTGGGGCCAACGTCCTGACTTTC. The full variable domain, rest sourced from reference TRBV11-2 and TRBJ2-6, is EAGVAQSPRYKIIEKRQSVAFWCNPISGHATLYWYQQILGQGPKLLIQFQNNGVVDDSQLPKDRFSAERLKGVDSTLKIQPAKLEDSAVYLCASSFHRGGSGANVLTFGAGSRLTVL.

This clone showed up just once. This rearrangement joins TRBV6-1 to TRBJ1-1, with D maybe TRBD1 (5 bases). Trimming left V 3 bases short and J 6 bases short, with 14 bases between. The germline V gene has CDR1 MNHNS and CDR2 SASEGT. The CDR3 runs to 14 residues. DNA of the CDR3: TGTGCCAGCAGTGAGGGATCGGGGCGTCCTGAAGCTTTCTTT. Its translation: CASSEGSGRPEAFF.

This chain uses TRBV5-1 with TRBJ1-2; D unresolved. Trimming cost V 0 bases and J 0 bases, with 12 bases left between them. Looked up from germline, CDR1 is SGHRS and CDR2 is YFSETQ. CDR3 length equals 16 residues. The CDR3 protein is CASSLGGGNTNYGYTF. CDR3 bases: TGCGCCAGCAGCTTGGGAGGTGGAAACACTAACTATGGCTACACCTTC.

This clone was recorded a few times. The chain links TRBV5-4 to TRBJ1-2; TRBD1 matches 8 bases. The CDR3 contains 12 residues. Trimming at V came to 1 base and at J to 7 bases, leaving 0 bases not matched to a gene. CDR1 is SGHNT, CDR2 YYREEE, per germline (reference sequence). CDR3 sequence (DNA): TGTGCCAGCAGCTTGCAGGGGGCTGGCTACACCTTC. Encoded protein: CASSLQGAGYTF. The full variable domain, its missing parts supplied by reference TRBV5-4 and TRBJ1-2, is ETGVTQSPTHLIKTRGQQVTLRCSSQSGHNTVSWYQQALGQGPQFIFQYYREEENGRGNFPPRFSGLQFPNYSSELNVNALELDDSALYLCASSLQGAGYTFGSGTRLTVV.

J is TRBJ1-1 and V is TRBV30, with 9 nucleotides matching TRBD1. Germline V gene sequence: CDR1 GTSNPN, CDR2 SVGIG (reference sequence). The CDR3 has 15 residues. V trimming: 3 bases; J trimming: 5 bases; junction bases outside the gene matches: 10. The CDR3: CAWRARNRGRTEAFF. CDR3 nucleotides: TGTGCCTGGAGGGCCCGAAACAGGGGGCGGACTGAAGCTTTCTTT.

The gene calls are TRBV2 and TRBJ2-7; TRBD2 matches at 7 bases. The CDR3 consists of 13 residues. Germline loops: CDR1 SNHLY, CDR2 FYNNEI. V trimming: 8 bases; J trimming: 2 bases; junction bases outside the gene matches: 6. The CDR3 coding sequence is TGTGCCAGCGGGGAGGGTATAACCTACGAGCAGTACTTC. Translated, it gives CASGEGITYEQYF.

CDR3: CATSAKSGGLYNEQFF. Written as DNA, the CDR3 is TGTGCCACCAGTGCTAAGAGCGGGGGCCTTTACAATGAGCAGTTCTTC. The gene calls are TRBV24-1 and TRBJ2-1, with 8 bases lining up with TRBD2. Germline V gene data show CDR1 as KGHDR and CDR2 as SFDVKD. This CDR3 spans 16 amino acids. With 5 bases clipped from V and 4 bases from J, the junction kept 9 bases outside the gene matches.

The rearrangement joins TRBV7-9 to TRBJ2-7, with D possibly TRBD2 on 5 matching bases. CDR3 length: 14 amino acids. Germline V gene lookup returns CDR1 SEHNR and CDR2 FQNEAQ (reference sequence). Trimming removed 2 bases from V and 3 bases from J, with 11 bases in between. The CDR3 is CASSLSSRGYEQYF. The CDR3 DNA is TGTGCCAGCAGCTTATCCAGCCGGGGCTACGAGCAGTACTTC.

The V gene is TRBV6-5, the J gene TRBJ2-6, with D unclear. Trimming left V 5 bases short and J 4 bases short, with 6 bases between. The CDR3 is made up of 13 amino acids. Germline CDR1 MNHEY, CDR2 SVGAGI. The DNA for the CDR3 is TGTGCCAGCAGTCGAACAGGGGCCAACGTCCTGACTTTC. The encoded protein is CASSRTGANVLTF.

The chain has TRBV30 and TRBJ1-5, with D hard to call. Germline lookup yields CDR1 GTSNPN and CDR2 SVGIG (reference sequence). V lost 4 bases to trimming and J lost 3 bases, with 10 bases between them. This CDR3 is built from 13 residues. In nucleotides, the CDR3 is TGTGCCTGGACCAGTCAGCCCAATCAGCCCCAGCATTTT. Translation: CAWTSQPNQPQHF.

The chain employs TRBV4-3 and TRBJ2-7, with TRBD2 matching 10 bases. CDR3 length: 16 amino acids. The germline gives CDR1 LGHNA, CDR2 YSLEER. Trimming cost V 2 bases and J 3 bases; bases outside gene matches: 7. Here the CDR3 DNA reads TGCGCCAGCAGCCAAAGAGCGGGGGGGGAAGGCTACGAGCAGTACTTC. Protein product: CASSQRAGGEGYEQYF.

CDR3 coding DNA: TGCGCCAGCAGTAGTACTAGAGGCAATGAGCAGTTCTTC. It yields the protein CASSSTRGNEQFF. The J gene is TRBJ2-1, the V gene TRBV10-1, with D maybe TRBD2 (5 bases). CDR3 length: 13 residues. V was cut by 5 bases and J by 6 bases, with 11 bases left in between. Germline CDR1 reads WNHNN; CDR2 reads SYGVQD (reference sequence).

As DNA, the CDR3 is TGTGCCAGCACGTCGGTGTGGGACAGTTCTGAAAAACTGTTTTTT. It codes for CASTSVWDSSEKLFF. The chain couples TRBV6-5 to TRBJ1-4; TRBD1 aligns across 7 bases. The length of the CDR3 is 15 residues. Trimming removed 7 bases from V and 7 bases from J; junction bases left unmatched: 12. Per the germline V gene, CDR1 is MNHEY and CDR2 is SVGAGI.

This chain joins TRBV5-6 and TRBJ1-2; D is unresolved. The CDR3 runs to 14 residues. Germline values: CDR1 SGHDT, CDR2 YYEEEE. Trimming left V 1 base short and J 4 bases short, with 11 bases between. DNA for the CDR3: TGTGCCAGCAGCTTGCCCGGTCCCAGCTATGGCTACACCTTC. This encodes CASSLPGPSYGYTF.

This clone has just one count. The chain links TRBV5-8 to TRBJ1-6; possible D gene TRBD1, 5 bases. V was cut by 3 bases and J by 4 bases, with 11 bases left in between. The germline CDR1 and CDR2 sequences are SGHTS and YDEGEE. This CDR3 contains 15 residues. The CDR3 reads CASSSNRGYNSPLHF. CDR3 in DNA: TGTGCCAGCAGCTCCAATCGGGGGTATAATTCACCCCTCCACTTT.